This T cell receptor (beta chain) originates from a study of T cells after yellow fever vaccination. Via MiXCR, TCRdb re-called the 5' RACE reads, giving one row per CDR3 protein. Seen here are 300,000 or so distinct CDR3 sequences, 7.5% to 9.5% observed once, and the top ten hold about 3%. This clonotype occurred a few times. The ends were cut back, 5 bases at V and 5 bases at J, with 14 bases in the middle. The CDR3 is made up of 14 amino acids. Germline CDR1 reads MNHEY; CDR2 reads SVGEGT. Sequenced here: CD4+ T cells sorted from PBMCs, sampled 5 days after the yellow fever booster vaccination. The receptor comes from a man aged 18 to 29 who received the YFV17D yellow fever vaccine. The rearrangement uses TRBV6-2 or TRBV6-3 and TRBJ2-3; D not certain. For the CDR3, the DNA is TGTGCCAGCAGTCGGGCCTCCCTGGGAGATACGCAGTATTTT. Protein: CASSRASLGDTQYF.